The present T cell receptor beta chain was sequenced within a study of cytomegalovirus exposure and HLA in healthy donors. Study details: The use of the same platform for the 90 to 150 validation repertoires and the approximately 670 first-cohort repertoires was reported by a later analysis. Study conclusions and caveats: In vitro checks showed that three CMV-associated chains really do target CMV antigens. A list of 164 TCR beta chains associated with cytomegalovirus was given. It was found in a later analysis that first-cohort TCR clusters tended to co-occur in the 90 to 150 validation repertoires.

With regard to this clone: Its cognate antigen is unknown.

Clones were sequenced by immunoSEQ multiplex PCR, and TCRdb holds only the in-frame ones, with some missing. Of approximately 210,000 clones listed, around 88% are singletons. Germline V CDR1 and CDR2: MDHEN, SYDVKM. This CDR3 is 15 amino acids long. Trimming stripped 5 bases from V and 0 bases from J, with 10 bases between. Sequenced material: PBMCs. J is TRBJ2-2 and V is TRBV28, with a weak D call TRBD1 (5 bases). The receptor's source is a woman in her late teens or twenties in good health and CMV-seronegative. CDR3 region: CASSAGLANTGELFF. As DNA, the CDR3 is TGTGCCAGCAGTGCAGGGTTAGCGAACACCGGGGAGCTGTTTTTT.